What follows is one T cell receptor (beta chain) and its context. Antigen specificity is unknown. This sample was included in a study of shared clonotypes between healthy human individuals. Whole-study findings and limits: Represented genetic and exposure-history diversity was restricted by having few donors. The rarefaction results pointed to incomplete sorted-subset sequencing despite large depth.

Per the authors' pipeline: There were no quality scores in the junction-only immunoSEQ sequences, so filtering differed. This table comes from immunoSEQ multiplex PCR, and its TCRdb copy is limited to in-frame clones, with some not included. V and J calls and clone size come straight from that table; D and trimming were deduced from the DNA. The table lists some 2.1 million clones, roughly 94% of them singletons, with 0.9% to 1.4% in the top ten. Looked up from germline, CDR1 is LNHDA and CDR2 is SQIVND (reference sequence). The CDR3 has 14 residues. V was trimmed by 5 bases and J by 3 bases, leaving 13 bases between them. Naive CD8 cells were CD45RO-negative, positively selected for CCR7, excluding terminally differentiated effector memory CD45RA+ cells. The donors were adults (healthy and HIV-negative) with no recent acute infections or vaccinations.

The source is a man between 18 and 29 years old in good health. Source material: naive CD8+ T cells sorted from blood. The gene calls are TRBV19 and TRBJ1-2; D is unresolved. In DNA form, the CDR3 reads TGTGCCAGTAGTTATCGTTCAGAGTACTATGGCTACACCTTC. This sequence encodes CASSYRSEYYGYTF.